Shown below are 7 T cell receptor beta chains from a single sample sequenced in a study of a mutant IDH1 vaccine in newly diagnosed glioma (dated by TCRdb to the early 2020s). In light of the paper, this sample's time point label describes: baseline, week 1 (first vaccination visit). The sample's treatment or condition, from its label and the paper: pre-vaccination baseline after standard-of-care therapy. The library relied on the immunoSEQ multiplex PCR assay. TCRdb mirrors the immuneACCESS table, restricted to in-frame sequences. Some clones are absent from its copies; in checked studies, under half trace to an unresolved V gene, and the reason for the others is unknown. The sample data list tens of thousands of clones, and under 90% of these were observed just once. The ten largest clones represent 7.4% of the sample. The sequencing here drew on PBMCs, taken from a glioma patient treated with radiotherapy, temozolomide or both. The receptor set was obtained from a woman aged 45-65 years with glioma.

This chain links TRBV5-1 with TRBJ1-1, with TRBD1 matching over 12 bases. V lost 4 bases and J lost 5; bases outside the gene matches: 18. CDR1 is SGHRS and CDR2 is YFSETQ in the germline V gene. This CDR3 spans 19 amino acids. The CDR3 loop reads CASSPGTGTGGRGDTEAFF. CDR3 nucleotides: TGCGCCAGCAGCCCTGGGACCGGGACAGGGGGCAGAGGGGATACTGAAGCTTTCTTT.

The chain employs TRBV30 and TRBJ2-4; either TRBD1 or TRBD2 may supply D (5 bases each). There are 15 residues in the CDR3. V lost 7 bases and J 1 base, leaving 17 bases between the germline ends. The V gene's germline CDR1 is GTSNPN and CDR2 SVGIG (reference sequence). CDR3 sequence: CAFSGTDTAKNIQYF. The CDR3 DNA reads TGTGCCTTTTCCGGGACGGACACCGCCAAAAACATTCAGTACTTC. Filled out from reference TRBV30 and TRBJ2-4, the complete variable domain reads SQTIHQWPATLVQPVGSPLSLECTVEGTSNPNLYWYRQAAGRGLQLLFYSVGIGQISSEVPQNLSASRPQDRQFILSSKKLLLSDSGFYLCAFSGTDTAKNIQYFGAGTRLSVL.

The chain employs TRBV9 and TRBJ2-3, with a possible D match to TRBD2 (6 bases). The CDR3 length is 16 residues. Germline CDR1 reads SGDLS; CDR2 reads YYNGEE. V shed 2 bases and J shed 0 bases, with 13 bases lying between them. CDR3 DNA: TGTGCCAGCAGCGTGGAGGCGGGATCTAGCACAGATACGCAGTATTTT. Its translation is CASSVEAGSSTDTQYF.

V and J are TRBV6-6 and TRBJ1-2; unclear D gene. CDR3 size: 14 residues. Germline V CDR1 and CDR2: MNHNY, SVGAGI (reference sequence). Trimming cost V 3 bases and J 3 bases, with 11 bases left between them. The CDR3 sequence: CASSYTEIDYGYTF. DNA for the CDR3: TGTGCCAGCAGTTATACAGAAATCGACTATGGCTACACCTTC.

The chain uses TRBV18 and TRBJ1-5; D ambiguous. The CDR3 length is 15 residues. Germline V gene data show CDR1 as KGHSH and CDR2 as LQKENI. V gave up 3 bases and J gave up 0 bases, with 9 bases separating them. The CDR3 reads CASSPQGHSNQPQHF. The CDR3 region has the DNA TGTGCCAGCTCACCTCAAGGGCATAGCAATCAGCCCCAGCATTTT.

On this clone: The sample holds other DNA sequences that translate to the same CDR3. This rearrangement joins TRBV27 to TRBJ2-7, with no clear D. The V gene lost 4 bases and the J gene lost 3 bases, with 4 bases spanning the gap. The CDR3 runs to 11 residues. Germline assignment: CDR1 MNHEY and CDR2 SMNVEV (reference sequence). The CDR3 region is CASSSHYEQYF. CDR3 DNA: TGTGCCAGCAGTTCTCACTACGAGCAGTACTTC.

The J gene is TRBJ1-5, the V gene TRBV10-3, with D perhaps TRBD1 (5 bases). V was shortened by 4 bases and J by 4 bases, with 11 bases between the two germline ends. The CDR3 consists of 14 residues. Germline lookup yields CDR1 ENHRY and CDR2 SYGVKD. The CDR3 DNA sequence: TGTGCCATCAGTGGGGGCGTGGGGAATCAGCCCCAGCATTTT. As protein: CAISGGVGNQPQHF.